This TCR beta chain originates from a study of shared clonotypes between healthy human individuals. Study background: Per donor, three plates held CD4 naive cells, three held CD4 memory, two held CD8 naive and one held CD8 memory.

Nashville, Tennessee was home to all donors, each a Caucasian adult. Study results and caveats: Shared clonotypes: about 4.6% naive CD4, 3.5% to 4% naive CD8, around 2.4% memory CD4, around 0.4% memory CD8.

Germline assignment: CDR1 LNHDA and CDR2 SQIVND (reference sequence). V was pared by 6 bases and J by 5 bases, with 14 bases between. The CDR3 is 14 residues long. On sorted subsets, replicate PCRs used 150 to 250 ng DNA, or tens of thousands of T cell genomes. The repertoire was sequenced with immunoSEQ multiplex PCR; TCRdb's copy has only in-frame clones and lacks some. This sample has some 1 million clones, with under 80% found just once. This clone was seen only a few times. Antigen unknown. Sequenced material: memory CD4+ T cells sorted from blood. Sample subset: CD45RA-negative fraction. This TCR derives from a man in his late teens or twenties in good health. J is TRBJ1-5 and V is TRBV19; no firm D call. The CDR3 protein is CASRTGITDQPQHF. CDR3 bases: TGTGCCAGTAGAACCGGGATAACTGATCAGCCCCAGCATTTT.